These 18 T cell receptor beta chains came from one sample sequenced in a study of T cell responses to AZD1222 COVID-19 vaccine. Sequencing was performed with immunoSEQ multiplex PCR; in TCRdb, only in-frame clones are kept and a portion is missing. The data contain about 100,000 clones, 70% to 90% of them seen just once; the ten biggest clones take up about 19%. This material consisted of peripheral blood, taken on day 0 of AZD1222 vaccination. The source is an adult in good health.

The V and J genes are TRBV5-6 and TRBJ1-5; D remains unclear. The CDR3 length is 13 residues. V was cut by 4 bases and J by 6 bases, with 11 bases left in between. The V gene's germline CDR1 is SGHDT and CDR2 YYEEEE. The CDR3 spells CASSRLLTQPQHF. For the CDR3, the DNA is TGTGCCAGCAGCCGTTTATTGACTCAGCCCCAGCATTTT.

The rearrangement uses TRBV14 and TRBJ1-5; possibly TRBD1 for D (6 bases). With 4 bases removed from V and 0 bases from J, the gap between germline ends came to 31 bases. Per the germline V gene, CDR1 is SGHDN and CDR2 is FVKESK. The CDR3 sequence is 22 residues long. CDR3 sequence: CASSPDRILVKSDSYSNQPQHF. Here the CDR3 DNA reads TGTGCCAGCAGCCCGGATAGGATTCTTGTTAAATCGGACAGCTATAGCAATCAGCCCCAGCATTTT.

The V gene is TRBV4-1, the J gene TRBJ2-4; 10 nucleotides align to TRBD1. Trimming cost V 0 bases and J 8 bases; bases outside gene matches: 10. The CDR3 has 17 residues. Germline values: CDR1 MGHRA, CDR2 YSYEKL. CDR3 residues: CASSQEGVRDRGDIQYF. The CDR3 DNA reads as TGCGCCAGCAGCCAAGAGGGCGTGCGGGACAGGGGAGACATTCAGTACTTC.

V and J are TRBV4-1 and TRBJ1-1; perhaps TRBD1 as D (6 bases). Germline CDR1 reads MGHRA; CDR2 reads YSYEKL. Between the trimmed V and J ends, which lost 2 bases and 1 base, there was a span of 23 bases. This CDR3 is 19 amino acids long. CDR3 amino acids: CASSQPRGSIRGKNTEAFF. DNA of the CDR3: TGCGCCAGCAGCCAACCTAGGGGGTCCATAAGGGGGAAGAACACTGAAGCTTTCTTT.

The chain has TRBV7-9 and TRBJ1-1; D is uncertain. V was shortened by 4 bases and J by 1 base, with 10 bases between the two germline ends. The CDR3 totals 14 residues. Germline assignment: CDR1 SEHNR and CDR2 FQNEAQ (reference sequence). The CDR3 sequence: CASSWGQRNTEAFF. The DNA of the CDR3 is TGTGCCAGCAGCTGGGGTCAAAGGAACACTGAAGCTTTCTTT.

The V call is TRBV6-5, the J call TRBJ2-1; D gene ambiguous. This CDR3 has 12 residues. From germline, CDR1 is MNHEY and CDR2 SVGAGI. Trimming removed 5 bases at V and 9 bases at J, with 11 bases between. In DNA, the CDR3 is TGTGCCAGCAGTCATGACTTCACTGAGCAGTTCTTC. It encodes CASSHDFTEQFF.

The gene calls are TRBV5-1 and TRBJ2-5, with D perhaps matching TRBD2 (5 bases). CDR3 length: 15 residues. V lost 0 bases and J lost 2, with 11 bases in between. Germline V gives CDR1 SGHRS, CDR2 YFSETQ. The CDR3 spells CASSLGVTTQETQYF. The CDR3 DNA sequence: TGCGCCAGCAGCTTGGGGGTGACTACTCAAGAGACCCAGTACTTC.

This chain connects TRBV11-2 to TRBJ2-3; a possible D gene is TRBD2 (7 bases). Germline CDR1 reads SGHAT; CDR2 reads FQNNGV. The CDR3 length is 16 residues. The V and J ends lost 7 bases and 9 bases respectively, with 26 bases between them. CDR3 in DNA: TGTGCCAGCAACGGCCAAGTGGGGGGGCCGTCTGTGACGCAGTATTTT. It encodes CASNGQVGGPSVTQYF.

This sequence joins TRBV18 and TRBJ1-2; the D gene is possibly TRBD1 (6 bases). This CDR3 is 17 amino acids long. Deletions cut 2 bases from V and 3 bases from J, with 19 bases between. Germline V gene lookup returns CDR1 KGHSH and CDR2 LQKENI. CDR3 amino acids: CASSPELAMGGHYGYTF. CDR3 in DNA: TGTGCCAGCTCACCAGAATTGGCGATGGGGGGCCACTATGGCTACACCTTC.

This rearrangement joins TRBV5-1 to TRBJ2-5; no firm D call. Germline lookup yields CDR1 SGHRS and CDR2 YFSETQ. Trimming stripped 0 bases from V and 0 bases from J, with 9 bases between. This CDR3 has 15 amino acids. Written as DNA, the CDR3 is TGCGCCAGCAGCTTGGCCGTGGGGAACCAAGAGACCCAGTACTTC. Translation gives CASSLAVGNQETQYF.

This chain uses TRBV10-2 with TRBJ1-2; TRBD1 matches 7 bases. The germline CDR1 and CDR2 sequences are WSHSY and SAAADI. Trimming took 8 bases from V and 1 from J; bases not matched to a gene: 4. This CDR3 region has 13 residues. CDR3 bases: TGCGCCAGCTGGGCAGGGGGTAACTATGGCTACACCTTC. This gives the protein CASWAGGNYGYTF.

This clone was recorded only once. This chain connects TRBV6-5 to TRBJ1-1; D may be TRBD1 (5 bases). The CDR3 covers 14 residues. V lost 7 bases and J lost 1, with 13 bases in between. CDR1 and CDR2 from the germline V gene are MNHEY and SVGAGI. CDR3 amino acids: CASTSGRWNTEAFF. The DNA of the CDR3 is TGTGCCAGCACCTCAGGGCGGTGGAACACTGAAGCTTTCTTT.

In this sample, this clone turned up once. This chain joins TRBV4-2 and TRBJ1-6; D is unresolved. V dropped 0 bases and J dropped 9 bases, with 6 bases sitting between them. In germline, CDR1 is LGHNA, CDR2 YNFKEQ. This CDR3 contains 13 residues. The CDR3 DNA follows: TGTGCCAGCAGCCAAGAAATGTCTTCACCCCTCCACTTT. Translation gives CASSQEMSSPLHF.

The J gene is TRBJ1-1, the V gene TRBV27; a weak D match, TRBD1 (6 bases). The CDR3 runs 15 residues. Germline CDR1 reads MNHEY; CDR2 reads SMNVEV (reference sequence). Trimming removed 6 bases at V and 6 bases at J, with 20 bases between. CDR3 in amino acids: CASSTGGTGMPEAFF. In DNA form, the CDR3 reads TGTGCCAGCAGCACCGGAGGTACAGGGATGCCTGAAGCTTTCTTT.

The rearrangement links TRBV19 to TRBJ2-5; no clear D. Germline V gives CDR1 LNHDA, CDR2 SQIVND (reference sequence). The CDR3 loop spans 14 amino acids. Trimming cost V 1 base and J 5 bases, with 11 bases left between them. The CDR3 protein is CASSIGQREETQYF. CDR3 nucleotides: TGTGCCAGTAGTATAGGGCAGAGAGAGGAGACCCAGTACTTC.

The chain employs TRBV28 and TRBJ2-6; 7 positions agree with TRBD2. The CDR3 extends over 17 amino acids. Germline CDR1 and CDR2: MDHEN and SYDVKM. V lost 4 bases, J lost 0 bases, and 6 bases stayed unmatched. The CDR3 sequence is CASSSPGLSSGANVLTF. CDR3 bases: TGTGCCAGCAGTTCCCCGGGACTATCCTCTGGGGCCAACGTCCTGACTTTC.

The J gene is TRBJ2-3, the V gene TRBV5-4; D unresolved. Per the germline V gene, CDR1 is SGHNT and CDR2 is YYREEE (reference sequence). The V end lost 2 bases, the J end lost 4 bases, and 8 bases lay between the germline ends. The CDR3 contains 13 residues. The CDR3 region has the DNA TGTGCCAGCAGCTTTACCACCTCAGATACGCAGTATTTT. It specifies CASSFTTSDTQYF.

A word on this clone: The final CDR3 position lacks the conserved phenylalanine or tryptophan, pointing to a likely read error. The V call is TRBV19, the J call TRBJ1-6, with TRBD1 matching over 11 bases. Germline V lookup: CDR1 LNHDA, CDR2 SQIVND (reference sequence). J was trimmed by 14 bases and V by 6 bases; bases with no gene match: 9. The CDR3 has 14 residues. The DNA for the CDR3 is TGTGCCAGTAGCTGGGACAGGGGGTTCTTATCCCTCCACCTT. Translated, it gives CASSWDRGFLSLHL.